This T cell receptor beta chain comes out of a study of graft-versus-host responses after intestinal transplantation. This clone was counted between two and nine times. The antigen remains unidentified. Germline values: CDR1 SNHLY, CDR2 FYNNEI. V lost 10 bases to trimming and J lost 5 bases, with 14 bases between them. CDR3 size: 12 residues. Produced via immunoSEQ multiplex PCR; TCRdb's table is partial and in-frame only. Of 50,000 to 75,000 clones listed, 90% were seen once; the top ten hold 1.7%. The TCR was taken from a human donor who was the organ donor for an intestinal transplant. V gene TRBV2 combines with J gene TRBJ1-1, with a possible D match to TRBD1 (5 bases). Here the sequenced sample was unstimulated CD8+ T cells sorted from spleen or lymph node cells, taken before transplant. CDR3 nucleotide sequence: TGTGCCACTGCACAGGAGGGGACTGAAGCTTTCTTT. Amino acids: CATAQEGTEAFF.